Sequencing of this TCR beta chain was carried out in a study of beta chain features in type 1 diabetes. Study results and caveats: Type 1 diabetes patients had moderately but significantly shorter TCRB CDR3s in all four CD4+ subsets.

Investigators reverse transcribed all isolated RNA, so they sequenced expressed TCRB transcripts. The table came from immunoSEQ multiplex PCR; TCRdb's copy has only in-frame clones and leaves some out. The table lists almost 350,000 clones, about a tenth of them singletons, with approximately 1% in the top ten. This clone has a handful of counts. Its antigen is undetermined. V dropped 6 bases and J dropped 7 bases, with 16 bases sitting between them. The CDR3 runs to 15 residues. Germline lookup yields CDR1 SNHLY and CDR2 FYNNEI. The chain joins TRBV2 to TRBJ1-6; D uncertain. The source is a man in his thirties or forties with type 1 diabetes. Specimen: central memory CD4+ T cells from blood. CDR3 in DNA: TGTGCCAGCAGACCGACAAATACCGACAATTCACCCCTCCACTTT. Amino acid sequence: CASRPTNTDNSPLHF. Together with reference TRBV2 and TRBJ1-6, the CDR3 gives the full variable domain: EPEVTQTPSHQVTQMGQEVILRCVPISNHLYFYWYRQILGQKVEFLVSFYNNEISEKSEIFDDQFSVERPDGSNFTLKIRSTKLEDSAMYFCASRPTNTDNSPLHFGNGTRLTVT.